This T cell receptor beta chain was recorded in a study of vaccination and CD4 T cells after COVID-19. Trimming stripped 6 bases from V and 2 bases from J, with 23 bases between. CDR1 and CDR2 (germline): DFQATT, SNEGSKA (reference sequence). CDR3 length equals 16 residues. Described time point: late sampling 161 to 241 days after vaccination in a few convalescent patients. Treatment of the sample: roughly 10-day PBMC culture with coronavirus spike peptide pools or control peptides (ViraFEST assay). The assay that was used to sequence DNA from cultured CD4+ T cells was the Oncomine TCR Beta short-read assay. TCRdb passed the PCR reads through MiXCR, listing each CDR3 protein once. The repertoire holds about 25,000 distinct CDR3 sequences, with less than 40% as singletons. This clonotype was seen more than once but under ten times. What it binds is not known.

The input for sequencing was CD4+ T cells from blood, cultured in vitro, taken about 7 months after SARS-CoV-2 vaccination. The source of this sequence is a human donor who had recovered from COVID-19. The chain recombines TRBV20-1 with TRBJ2-7; tentative D call: TRBD2 (5 bases). The CDR3 spells CSALLGLTTITYEQYF. The DNA for the CDR3 is TGCAGTGCCCTCTTAGGACTGACCACCATAACCTACGAGCAGTACTTC.